This T cell receptor beta chain came from a study of PD-1 blockade in classical Hodgkin lymphoma. Germline lookup yields CDR1 MNHEY and CDR2 SMNVEV (reference sequence). V lost 5 bases and J lost 5; bases outside the gene matches: 5. The CDR3 length is 15 residues. This clone is a singleton in its sample. The time point denotes: cycle 4 day 1 (C4D1), after five to seven weeks of nivolumab. In every patient, relapse followed autologous stem cell transplantation, while exposure to brentuximab vedotin differed. Profiled with immunoSEQ multiplex PCR; TCRdb holds only in-frame clones, not every one. The top ten hold 6.2% of the sample, which has 20,000 or so clones, about 86% seen once.

This clonotype originated in a human donor with classical Hodgkin lymphoma. The source was peripheral blood mononuclear cells (PBMCs), collected before the fourth cycle of nivolumab. The V call is TRBV27, the J call TRBJ2-1; 11 bases line up with TRBD2. CDR3 sequence (DNA): TGTGCCAGCAGTCCTGGGACTAGCGGACACAATGAGCAGTTCTTC. Its protein product is CASSPGTSGHNEQFF.